The 30 T cell receptor beta chains in this list originate from one sample, sequenced in a study of cytomegalovirus exposure and HLA in healthy donors (dated by TCRdb to the late 2010s). Libraries were prepared through the immunoSEQ multiplex PCR assay. For the multiplex PCR, a mixture combining 60 forward primers for TCR Vbeta segments and 13 reverse primers for TCR Jbeta segments was used. Not all clones reach the TCRdb copy of this immuneACCESS table, which keeps in-frame sequences only. Checked studies attribute under half of the gap to unresolved V genes and leave the rest unexplained. Counted in this sample were some 120,000 clones; 55% to 70% of them appeared once. The ten most abundant clones make up roughly 2% of the sample. The material sequenced was PBMCs. Source of these receptors: a young woman in good health and CMV-seronegative.

The chain carries TRBV5-1 and TRBJ2-3, with D possibly TRBD2 on 6 matching bases. Deletions cut 2 bases from V and 5 bases from J, with 12 bases between. Germline values: CDR1 SGHRS, CDR2 YFSETQ. This CDR3 is 14 amino acids long. The CDR3 here is CASSFPGVGDTQYF. In nucleotides, the CDR3 is TGCGCCAGCAGCTTTCCGGGAGTGGGAGATACGCAGTATTTT.

This clone showed up just a few times. The rearrangement links TRBV6-5 to TRBJ2-7; 11 bases are shared with TRBD2. The ends lost 6 bases at V and 5 bases at J; junction bases unmatched: 9. Germline V gene lookup returns CDR1 MNHEY and CDR2 SVGAGI. This CDR3 is built from 15 residues. CDR3 coding DNA: TGTGCCAGCAGGCTAGGACTAGCGGGTATCAACGAGCAGTACTTC. Its protein product is CASRLGLAGINEQYF.

This clone was recorded a few times. V gene TRBV7-9 combines with J gene TRBJ1-2, with 9 nucleotides matching TRBD1. Per germline, CDR1 SEHNR and CDR2 FQNEAQ (reference sequence). The CDR3 extends over 14 amino acids. V trimming: 7 bases; J trimming: 2 bases; junction bases outside the gene matches: 5. The CDR3 protein is CASKTGTGNYGYTF. The CDR3 DNA sequence: TGTGCCAGCAAAACCGGGACAGGGAACTATGGCTACACCTTC.

The chain recombines TRBV7-2 with TRBJ1-5, with a possible D match to TRBD1 (6 bases). The germline gives CDR1 SGHTA, CDR2 FQGNSA. Trimming took off 5 bases at V and 3 bases at J, with 14 bases between the two ends. This CDR3 is 15 amino acids long. The CDR3 reads CASSMQQGHNQPQHF. The CDR3 DNA reads as TGTGCCAGCAGCATGCAACAGGGCCACAATCAGCCCCAGCATTTT.

V usage is TRBV6-4 and J usage is TRBJ2-2; a weak D match, TRBD2 (6 bases). V gave up 2 bases and J gave up 4 bases, with 8 bases separating them. In germline, CDR1 is MRHNA, CDR2 SNTAGT. The CDR3 totals 14 residues. As DNA, the CDR3 is TGTGCCAGCAGTGACGTGGGGGGCACCGGGGAGCTGTTTTTT. Translated, it gives CASSDVGGTGELFF.

V and J are TRBV28 and TRBJ2-1, with D perhaps matching TRBD1 (7 bases). V dropped 5 bases and J dropped 3 bases, with 14 bases sitting between them. CDR3 length equals 15 residues. The germline CDR1 and CDR2 sequences are MDHEN and SYDVKM. In DNA form, the CDR3 reads TGTGCCAGCAGTCCCGGCGGGACAGTCTACAATGAGCAGTTCTTC. Protein product: CASSPGGTVYNEQFF.

V usage is TRBV5-1 and J usage is TRBJ1-3; D unresolved. The germline CDR1 and CDR2 sequences are SGHRS and YFSETQ. The CDR3 covers 13 residues. Trimming removed 7 bases at V and 4 bases at J, with 12 bases between. Here the CDR3 DNA reads TGCGCCAGCCGTTCCAACACAGGAAACACCATATATTTT. It yields the protein CASRSNTGNTIYF.

The V gene is TRBV7-9, the J gene TRBJ1-4; D not certain. CDR3 length: 12 residues. Germline CDR1 is SEHNR and CDR2 is FQNEAQ (reference sequence). Trimming left V 7 bases short and J 8 bases short, with 11 bases between. The CDR3 here is CASTDGLEKLFF. CDR3 nucleotide sequence: TGTGCCAGCACCGATGGACTGGAAAAACTGTTTTTT.

The CDR3 DNA reads TGTGCCAGCAGCTTAGGGACTACTAGCGCGCCCGAGCAGTACTTC. Amino acid sequence: CASSLGTTSAPEQYF. J is TRBJ2-7 and V is TRBV11-2, with 7 bases aligning to TRBD2. After removal of 1 base from V and 6 bases from J, the junction contained 9 bases not matched to a gene. The CDR3 is 15 amino acids. Germline V gene lookup returns CDR1 SGHAT and CDR2 FQNNGV.

The chain is built from TRBV6-1 and TRBJ1-5, with 9 bases aligning to TRBD1. The CDR3 runs to 16 residues. Germline CDR1 reads MNHNS; CDR2 reads SASEGT. V dropped 4 bases and J dropped 2; count of bases not matched to a gene: 6. The CDR3 loop is CASSGSTGGRNQPQHF. For the CDR3, the DNA is TGTGCCAGCAGTGGAAGTACAGGGGGCCGCAATCAGCCCCAGCATTTT.

This clone was picked up a small number of times. This chain's CDR3 is CASSRTGTGRNNEQFF. The DNA of the CDR3 is TGTGCCAGTAGCCGAACGGGGACAGGGAGGAACAATGAGCAGTTCTTC. The chain uses TRBV19 and TRBJ2-1, with 9 bases identical to TRBD1. This CDR3 has 16 amino acids. The V segment lost 6 bases and the J segment 5 bases; nucleotides outside the gene matches: 11. Germline lookup yields CDR1 LNHDA and CDR2 SQIVND (reference sequence).

This clone was seen once. V is TRBV6-5 and J is TRBJ1-2; perhaps TRBD1 as D (5 bases). The CDR3 runs to 16 residues. Per the germline V gene, CDR1 is MNHEY and CDR2 is SVGAGI. V dropped 2 bases and J dropped 7 bases, with 20 bases sitting between them. The chain's CDR3 is CASSYGGGGFVAGYTF. The DNA for the CDR3 is TGTGCCAGCAGTTACGGGGGAGGAGGGTTCGTGGCTGGCTACACCTTC.

V usage is TRBV5-1 and J usage is TRBJ1-2; no clear D gene. This CDR3 spans 15 amino acids. Trimming shortened V by 5 bases and J by 4 bases, and 18 bases separated the two germline ends. From germline, CDR1 is SGHRS and CDR2 YFSETQ. The chain's CDR3 is CASRYTTRGIYGYTF. Here the CDR3 DNA reads TGCGCCAGCAGATACACTACGAGAGGGATCTATGGCTACACCTTC.

V gene TRBV28 combines with J gene TRBJ2-7; TRBD1 matches 7 bases. The CDR3 is made up of 17 amino acids. Trimming at V came to 2 bases and at J to 1 base, leaving 11 bases not matched to a gene. The germline V gene has CDR1 MDHEN and CDR2 SYDVKM. CDR3 sequence: CASSLPRTGQTSYEQYF. The CDR3 DNA reads as TGTGCCAGCAGTTTACCCAGGACAGGCCAAACATCCTACGAGCAGTACTTC.

This sequence joins TRBV28 and TRBJ1-1; D call uncertain. The germline gives CDR1 MDHEN, CDR2 SYDVKM. CDR3 length: 13 residues. Trimming left V 5 bases short and J 1 base short, with 8 bases between. The chain's CDR3 is CASSLDTNTEAFF. The CDR3 region has the DNA TGTGCCAGCAGTCTCGACACGAACACTGAAGCTTTCTTT.

The chain has TRBV6-5 and TRBJ2-7, with 7 bases fitting TRBD1. The CDR3 is 12 residues long. Germline CDR1 and CDR2: MNHEY and SVGAGI. Trimming at V came to 6 bases and at J to 4 bases, leaving 3 bases not matched to a gene. The DNA for the CDR3 is TGTGCCAGCAGCGTACAGGGGTACGAGCAGTACTTC. Its translation: CASSVQGYEQYF.

This clone has just a few counts. CDR3 nucleotides: TGTGCCAGCAGGGGCGGGGCCGGCCTAGAGACCCAGTACTTC. Its translation is CASRGGAGLETQYF. The chain combines TRBV2 with TRBJ2-5; D might be TRBD2 (6 bases). CDR3 size: 14 residues. V lost 6 bases and J 4 bases, leaving 15 bases between the germline ends. Germline CDR1 SNHLY, CDR2 FYNNEI.

This clone was counted only a few times. The rearrangement joins TRBV5-4 to TRBJ2-3, with TRBD2 matching 9 bases. The V and J ends lost 4 bases and 2 bases, in that order; junction bases with no gene match: 5. CDR3 size: 15 residues. Germline V gene sequence: CDR1 SGHNT, CDR2 YYREEE (reference sequence). The CDR3 is CASSISGSSTDTQYF. The CDR3 region has the DNA TGTGCCAGCAGCATTAGCGGGAGTTCCACAGATACGCAGTATTTT.

The sample holds one count of this clone. The chain combines TRBV30 with TRBJ2-1; perhaps TRBD2 as D (6 bases). Trimming removed 0 bases at V and 5 bases at J, with 8 bases between. The CDR3 has 13 amino acids. Per the germline V gene, CDR1 is GTSNPN and CDR2 is SVGIG (reference sequence). The CDR3 region is CAWSVTSHNEQFF. The CDR3 DNA follows: TGTGCCTGGAGTGTAACTAGCCACAATGAGCAGTTCTTC.

This rearrangement joins TRBV7-3 to TRBJ2-7; the match to TRBD2 covers 8 bases. The CDR3 is 14 amino acids. V shed 9 bases, J shed 4 bases, and the junction held 11 bases outside the gene matches. The germline gives CDR1 SGHTA, CDR2 FQGTGA. Here the CDR3 reads CASRGSGKSYEQYF. The CDR3 bases are TGTGCCAGTCGGGGTAGCGGGAAATCGTACGAGCAGTACTTC.

V is TRBV5-1 and J is TRBJ2-3; weak D call: TRBD1 (5 bases). Germline CDR1 and CDR2: SGHRS and YFSETQ. Trimming took 1 base from V and 2 from J, leaving 8 bases between them. This CDR3 is built from 14 residues. The CDR3 region is CASSLSRDTDTQYF. For the CDR3, the DNA is TGCGCCAGCAGCTTGAGCAGGGACACAGATACGCAGTATTTT.

The chain carries TRBV27 and TRBJ1-5, with 7 bases matching TRBD1. Per the germline V gene, CDR1 is MNHEY and CDR2 is SMNVEV (reference sequence). The CDR3 spans 15 residues. With V trimmed by 3 bases and J by 4 bases, 6 bases remained unmatched. CDR3 bases: TGTGCCAGCAGTTTGACAGGGTGGGGTAATCAGCCCCAGCATTTT. Its protein product is CASSLTGWGNQPQHF.

This clone has more than one count but fewer than ten. The V and J genes are TRBV19 and TRBJ2-3; 7 nucleotides line up with TRBD1. CDR1 LNHDA and CDR2 SQIVND come from the germline V gene (reference sequence). The CDR3 runs 12 residues. V shed 9 bases, J shed 4 bases, and the junction held 4 bases outside the gene matches. CDR3 bases: TGTGCCAGCACCACAGGGGCAGATACGCAGTATTTT. As protein: CASTTGADTQYF.

V usage is TRBV28 and J usage is TRBJ2-7; TRBD2 aligns across 9 bases. Germline assignment: CDR1 MDHEN and CDR2 SYDVKM. This CDR3 has 16 residues. V lost 6 bases to trimming and J lost 2 bases; unmatched junction nucleotides: 11. The CDR3 DNA reads TGTGCCAGCAGATCGACCGGACTAGCGAGCGCCTACGAGCAGTACTTC. Translating gives CASRSTGLASAYEQYF.

The chain combines TRBV27 with TRBJ1-5, with D possibly being TRBD1 (6 bases). Germline CDR1 MNHEY, CDR2 SMNVEV (reference sequence). V shed 6 bases and J shed 6 bases, with 18 bases lying between them. The CDR3 contains 15 residues. In DNA, the CDR3 is TGTGCCAGCAGGGCGGCAGGGGCCGCGGGTCAGCCCCAGCATTTT. Its protein is CASRAAGAAGQPQHF.

A few counts support this clone. One end of the junction does not line up with germline, which may come from a read error. This rearrangement joins TRBV7-7 to TRBJ1-1, with 10 bases that match TRBD1. CDR1 is SSHAT, CDR2 FNYEAQ, per germline (reference sequence). The CDR3 consists of 15 residues. Here the CDR3 reads CASSPRTGGDLVAFF. The CDR3 nucleotides are TGTGCTAGCAGCCCGCGGACAGGGGGGGACTTGGTAGCTTTCTTT. Variable domain in full (rest from reference TRBV7-7 and TRBJ1-1): GAGVSQSPRYKVTKRGQDVTLRCDPISSHATLYWYQQALGQGPEFLTYFNYEAQPDKSGLPSDRFSAERPEGSISTLTIQRTEQRDSAMYRCASSPRTGGDLVAFFGQGTRLTVV.

This clone appeared a few times. The gene calls are TRBV15 and TRBJ2-7, with TRBD1 matching over 11 bases. The germline CDR1 and CDR2 sequences are LNHNV and YYDKDF (reference sequence). The trim removed 0 bases at V and 4 bases at J, leaving 2 bases unmatched. The CDR3 spans 15 residues. The CDR3 bases are TGTGCCACCAGCAGAGAAGGGACAGGGGGTTACGAGCAGTACTTC. Its protein product is CATSREGTGGYEQYF.

The sample holds a few counts of this clone. This chain links TRBV30 with TRBJ1-5, with D unresolved. V lost 5 bases to trimming and J lost 3 bases, with 11 bases between them. Germline V gene data show CDR1 as GTSNPN and CDR2 as SVGIG (reference sequence). The CDR3 runs to 13 residues. CDR3 sequence (DNA): TGTGCCTGGGGAGTTGATGACAATCAGCCCCAGCATTTT. Protein: CAWGVDDNQPQHF.

This clone was detected a few times. The chain employs TRBV28 and TRBJ2-1, with TRBD2 matching over 11 bases. Germline V gene lookup returns CDR1 MDHEN and CDR2 SYDVKM. V was clipped by 6 bases and J by 6 bases; unmatched bases: 4. This CDR3 is 14 amino acids long. CDR3 bases: TGTGCCAGCAGGACTAGCGGGACCAGCAATGAGCAGTTCTTC. As protein: CASRTSGTSNEQFF.

The V gene is TRBV27, the J gene TRBJ2-7; D is possibly TRBD2 (6 bases). V lost 4 bases, J lost 7 bases, and 11 bases lay in between. Germline-derived CDR1 and CDR2 are MNHEY and SMNVEV (reference sequence). This CDR3 has 12 amino acids. In nucleotides, the CDR3 is TGTGCCAGCAGTTCCCCTCGGGGGGAGCAGTACTTC. It specifies CASSSPRGEQYF.